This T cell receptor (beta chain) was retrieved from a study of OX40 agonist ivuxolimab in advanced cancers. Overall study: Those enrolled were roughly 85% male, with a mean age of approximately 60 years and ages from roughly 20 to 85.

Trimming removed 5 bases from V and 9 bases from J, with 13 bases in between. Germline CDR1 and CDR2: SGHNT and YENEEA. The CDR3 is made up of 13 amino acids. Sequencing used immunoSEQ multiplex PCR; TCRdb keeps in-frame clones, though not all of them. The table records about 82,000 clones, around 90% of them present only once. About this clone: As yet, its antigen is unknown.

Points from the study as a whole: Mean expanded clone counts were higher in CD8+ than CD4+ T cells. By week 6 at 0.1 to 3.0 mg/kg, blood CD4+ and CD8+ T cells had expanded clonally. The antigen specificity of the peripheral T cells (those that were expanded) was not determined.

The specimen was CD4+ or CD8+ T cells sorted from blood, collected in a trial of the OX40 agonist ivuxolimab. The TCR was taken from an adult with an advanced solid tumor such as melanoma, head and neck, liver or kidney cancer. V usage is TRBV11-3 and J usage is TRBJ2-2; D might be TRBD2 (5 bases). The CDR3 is CASSPDSTRELFF. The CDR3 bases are TGTGCCAGCAGCCCGGACTCAACCAGGGAGCTGTTTTTT.